One sample yielded the 20 T cell receptor beta chains listed below, sequenced in a study of OX40 agonist ivuxolimab in advanced cancers. Data came from immunoSEQ multiplex PCR; TCRdb stores just in-frame clones and leaves some out. In the table there are about 67,000 clones, about 85% of which are singletons. The sequenced sample was CD4+ or CD8+ T cells sorted from blood, obtained in a trial of the OX40 agonist ivuxolimab. The receptors come from an adult with an advanced solid tumor such as melanoma, head and neck, liver or kidney cancer.

The chain uses TRBV7-9 and TRBJ1-3; weak D call: TRBD1 (6 bases). V gave up 4 bases and J gave up 5 bases, with 9 bases separating them. The CDR3 runs to 13 residues. Germline CDR1 is SEHNR and CDR2 is FQNEAQ (reference sequence). CDR3 sequence: CASSWQGRNTIYF. CDR3 in DNA: TGTGCCAGCAGCTGGCAGGGGAGAAACACCATATATTTT.

V is TRBV4-3 and J is TRBJ1-2; unclear D gene. This CDR3 contains 13 residues. Germline CDR1 and CDR2: LGHNA and YSLEER. V dropped 4 bases and J dropped 2 bases, with 8 bases sitting between them. CDR3 amino acids: CASSLAENYGYTF. The CDR3 DNA is TGCGCCAGCAGCCTAGCGGAAAACTATGGCTACACCTTC.

This chain connects TRBV6-5 to TRBJ2-5, with 8 positions matching TRBD2. CDR1 is MNHEY, CDR2 SVGAGI, per germline. The CDR3 extends over 14 amino acids. With V trimmed by 5 bases and J by 5 bases, 7 bases remained unmatched. CDR3 nucleotide sequence: TGTGCCAGCAGTGTGGACGGCGGGAGGGAGACCCAGTACTTC. Translation: CASSVDGGRETQYF.

The V call is TRBV7-3, the J call TRBJ2-1; D is perhaps TRBD1 (5 bases). The CDR3 loop spans 14 amino acids. Germline CDR1 is SGHTA and CDR2 is FQGTGA. Trimming left V 2 bases short and J 8 bases short, with 13 bases between. The CDR3 nucleotides read TGTGCCAGCAGCTTAGGTAGACAGATCGATGAGCAGTTCTTC. Amino acids: CASSLGRQIDEQFF. Together with reference TRBV7-3 and TRBJ2-1, the CDR3 gives the full variable domain: GAGVSQTPSNKVTEKGKYVELRCDPISGHTALYWYRQSLGQGPEFLIYFQGTGAADDSGLPNDRFFAVRPEGSVSTLKIQRTERGDSAVYLCASSLGRQIDEQFFGPGTRLTVL.

The chain joins TRBV19 to TRBJ2-1; 8 bases align to TRBD2. This CDR3 is 16 amino acids long. The V segment lost 2 bases and the J segment 1 base; nucleotides outside the gene matches: 4. The germline V gene encodes CDR1 LNHDA and CDR2 SQIVND (reference sequence). CDR3 bases: TGTGCCAGTAGTATACGGCTAGCGGGTTCCTACAATGAGCAGTTCTTC. Translating it yields CASSIRLAGSYNEQFF.

V gene TRBV10-3 combines with J gene TRBJ2-3; D could derive from TRBD1 or TRBD2 (5 bases each). The V end lost 4 bases, the J end lost 0 bases, and 14 bases lay between the germline ends. CDR1 and CDR2 (germline): ENHRY, SYGVKD. This CDR3 region has 16 residues. CDR3 nucleotides: TGTGCCATCAGTGGGAGAGGGACGGTGAGCACAGATACGCAGTATTTT. Translation: CAISGRGTVSTDTQYF.

The genes are TRBV19 and TRBJ2-3; unclear D gene. Germline V gene data show CDR1 as LNHDA and CDR2 as SQIVND (reference sequence). The ends were cut back, 1 base at V and 4 bases at J, with 9 bases in the middle. This CDR3 contains 14 residues. CDR3 in DNA: TGTGCCAGTAGTATAGGTGGTGATGCAGATACGCAGTATTTT. Translated: CASSIGGDADTQYF.

The genes are TRBV28 and TRBJ2-3, with TRBD2 matching 10 bases. Germline V gene lookup returns CDR1 MDHEN and CDR2 SYDVKM. The CDR3 consists of 17 residues. V shed 2 bases and J 0 bases; nucleotides not matched to a gene: 5. The CDR3 DNA reads as TGTGCCAGCAGTTTAAGGGGACTAGCGACTAGCACAGATACGCAGTATTTT. This codes for CASSLRGLATSTDTQYF.

The chain combines TRBV28 with TRBJ2-3; D gene ambiguous. The CDR3 sequence is 16 residues long. Looked up from germline, CDR1 is MDHEN and CDR2 is SYDVKM. V lost 5 bases and J lost 0, with 15 bases in between. The CDR3 protein is CASSPSLAVSTDTQYF. In nucleotides, the CDR3 is TGTGCCAGCAGTCCGTCCCTGGCAGTGAGCACAGATACGCAGTATTTT. The variable domain in full, with the rest retrieved from reference TRBV28 and TRBJ2-3, is DVKVTQSSRYLVKRTGEKVFLECVQDMDHENMFWYRQDPGLGLRLIYFSYDVKMKEKGDIPEGYSVSREKKERFSLILESASTNQTSMYLCASSPSLAVSTDTQYFGPGTRLTVL.

The J gene is TRBJ1-6, the V gene TRBV30; D possibly corresponds to TRBD1 (5 bases). Trimming removed 0 bases at V and 5 bases at J, with 17 bases between. Germline lookup yields CDR1 GTSNPN and CDR2 SVGIG (reference sequence). The CDR3 has 17 amino acids. CDR3 coding DNA: TGTGCCTGGAGTGTATACTTTGGGGGATCGGATAATTCACCCCTCCACTTT. As protein: CAWSVYFGGSDNSPLHF. Full variable domain (rest looked up from reference TRBV30 and TRBJ1-6): SQTIHQWPATLVQPVGSPLSLECTVEGTSNPNLYWYRQAAGRGLQLLFYSVGIGQISSEVPQNLSASRPQDRQFILSSKKLLLSDSGFYLCAWSVYFGGSDNSPLHFGNGTRLTVT.

The chain employs TRBV5-1 and TRBJ2-1; D unclear. Germline CDR1 and CDR2: SGHRS and YFSETQ. V shed 1 base and J shed 0 bases, with 14 bases lying between them. The CDR3 is 17 residues long. The CDR3: CASSLSGSSISYNEQFF. DNA for the CDR3: TGCGCCAGCAGCTTGTCCGGATCATCTATCTCCTACAATGAGCAGTTCTTC.

The CDR3 sequence is CASSDRGTDTQYF. The CDR3 DNA reads TGTGCCAGCAGCGATAGGGGCACAGATACGCAGTATTTT. V is TRBV2 and J is TRBJ2-3; D gene unclear. The V gene lost 6 bases and the J gene lost 1 base, with 8 bases spanning the gap. The germline CDR1 and CDR2 sequences are SNHLY and FYNNEI. The CDR3 totals 13 residues.

The J gene is TRBJ1-2, the V gene TRBV27; tentative D call: TRBD1 (6 bases). Deletions cut 3 bases from V and 5 bases from J, with 16 bases between. The CDR3 sequence is 15 residues long. Germline values: CDR1 MNHEY, CDR2 SMNVEV (reference sequence). The CDR3 protein is CASSFISGGVYGYTF. The CDR3 bases are TGTGCCAGCAGTTTCATCTCTGGGGGCGTATATGGCTACACCTTC.

The chain carries TRBV4-3 and TRBJ2-3; D remains ambiguous. V lost 0 bases and J 6 bases, leaving 7 bases between the germline ends. CDR1 LGHNA and CDR2 YSLEER come from the germline V gene. The CDR3 runs 13 residues. The CDR3, as DNA: TGCGCCAGCAGCCAAGATCCGAGGGATACGCAGTATTTT. The encoded protein is CASSQDPRDTQYF.

The V call is TRBV12-2, the J call TRBJ1-5; the D call TRBD1 from the table was never checked on the DNA. TRBV12-2 has pseudogene status. The CDR3 totals 17 residues. The DNA of the CDR3 is TGTGCAAGTCGCTTACCACCCGGGACAGGGGTCCTTCAGCCCCAGCATTTT. Its translation is CASRLPPGTGVLQPQHF.

This clone has a handful of counts. This chain links TRBV6-5 with TRBJ1-1; D not resolved. V lost 7 bases and J 0 bases, leaving 9 bases between the germline ends. The CDR3 consists of 13 residues. Looked up from germline, CDR1 is MNHEY and CDR2 is SVGAGI. The DNA of the CDR3 is TGTGCCAGCACCAATAATTTGAACACTGAAGCTTTCTTT. As protein: CASTNNLNTEAFF.

This clone was detected once. The CDR3 bases are TGTGCCAGCAGCCGCCAGATTTGGGGGCCCTACGAGCAGTACTTC. This encodes CASSRQIWGPYEQYF. The chain links TRBV6-5 to TRBJ2-7; TRBD1 might be the D (6 bases). The length of the CDR3 is 15 residues. Germline V lookup: CDR1 MNHEY, CDR2 SVGAGI. V lost 6 bases to trimming and J lost 2 bases, with 17 bases between them.

J is TRBJ1-3 and V is TRBV7-2; D ambiguous. Germline CDR1 is SGHTA and CDR2 is FQGNSA. V gave up 11 bases and J gave up 5 bases, with 10 bases separating them. The CDR3 covers 11 residues. The CDR3 here is CAPTMRNTIYF. In DNA form, the CDR3 reads TGTGCCCCTACGATGAGAAACACCATATATTTT.

This clone was picked up one time. This chain uses TRBV5-1 with TRBJ2-5, with 11 bases that match TRBD2. V lost 4 bases and J lost 5; bases outside the gene matches: 10. Per germline, CDR1 SGHRS and CDR2 YFSETQ. The CDR3 runs to 16 residues. Here the CDR3 reads CASSTGLAGRGETQYF. The CDR3 region has the DNA TGCGCCAGCAGCACCGGACTAGCGGGTCGTGGGGAGACCCAGTACTTC.

This chain links TRBV5-1 with TRBJ2-3, with 8 bases matching TRBD2. The V segment lost 10 bases and the J segment 1 base; nucleotides outside the gene matches: 8. This CDR3 contains 14 residues. The germline gives CDR1 SGHRS, CDR2 YFSETQ. CDR3 residues: CASAGGGRTDTQYF. The DNA for the CDR3 is TGCGCCTCCGCGGGGGGAGGGCGCACAGATACGCAGTATTTT.